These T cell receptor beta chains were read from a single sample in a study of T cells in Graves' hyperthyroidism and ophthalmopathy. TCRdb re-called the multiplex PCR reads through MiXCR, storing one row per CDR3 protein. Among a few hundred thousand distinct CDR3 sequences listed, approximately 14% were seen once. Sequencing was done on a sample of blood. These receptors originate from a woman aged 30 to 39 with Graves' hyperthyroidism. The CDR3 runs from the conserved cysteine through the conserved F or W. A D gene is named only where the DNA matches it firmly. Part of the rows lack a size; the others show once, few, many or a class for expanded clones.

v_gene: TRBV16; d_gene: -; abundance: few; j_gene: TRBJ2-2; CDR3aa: CASSQLQDTGELFF; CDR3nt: TGTGCCAGCAGCCAATTACAGGACACCGGGGAGCTGTTTTTT
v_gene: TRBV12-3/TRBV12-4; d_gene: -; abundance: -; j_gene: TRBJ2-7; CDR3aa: CASWGGAYEQYF; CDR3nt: TGTGCCAGCTGGGGCGGAGCCTACGAGCAGTACTTC
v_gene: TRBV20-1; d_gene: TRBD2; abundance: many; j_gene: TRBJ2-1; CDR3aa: CSARDQAGLAGYNEQFF; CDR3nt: TGCAGTGCTAGAGATCAGGCGGGACTAGCGGGATACAATGAGCAGTTCTTC
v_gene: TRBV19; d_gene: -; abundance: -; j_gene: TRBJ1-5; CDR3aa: CAVGRVSNQPQHF; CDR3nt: TGTGCAGTAGGGAGGGTGAGCAATCAGCCCCAGCATTTT
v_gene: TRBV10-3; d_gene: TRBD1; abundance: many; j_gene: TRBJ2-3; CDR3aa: CAIAPGTGVDTQYF; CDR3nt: TGTGCCATCGCGCCCGGGACAGGAGTCGATACGCAGTATTTT
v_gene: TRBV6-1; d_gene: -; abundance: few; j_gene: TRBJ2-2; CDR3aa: CASSEAAGAGELFF; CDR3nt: TGTGCCAGCAGTGAAGCGGCAGGGGCCGGGGAGCTGTTTTTT
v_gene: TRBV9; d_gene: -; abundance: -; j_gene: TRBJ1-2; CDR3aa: CASSVAIGSRGGIGYTF; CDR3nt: TGTGCCAGCAGCGTAGCTATAGGTAGCAGGGGAGGAATTGGCTACACCTTC
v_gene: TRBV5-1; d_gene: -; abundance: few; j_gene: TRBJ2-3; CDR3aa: CASSLAVGATDTQYF; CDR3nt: TGCGCCAGCAGCTTGGCCGTTGGGGCGACAGATACGCAGTATTTT
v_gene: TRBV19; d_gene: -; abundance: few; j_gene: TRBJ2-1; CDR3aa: CASSVNTGSSYNEQFF; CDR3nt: TGTGCCAGTAGTGTGAATACAGGGAGCTCCTACAATGAGCAGTTCTTC
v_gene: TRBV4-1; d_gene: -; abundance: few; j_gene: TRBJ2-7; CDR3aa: CASSQAADLYEQYF; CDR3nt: TGCGCCAGCAGCCAAGCGGCAGATCTATACGAGCAGTACTTC
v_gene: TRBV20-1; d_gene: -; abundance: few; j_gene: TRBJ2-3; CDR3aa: CSASRGGGDTQYF; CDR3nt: TGCAGTGCTAGCCGGGGAGGGGGGGATACGCAGTATTTT
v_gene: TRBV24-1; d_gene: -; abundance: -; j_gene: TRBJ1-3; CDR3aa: CAGDTGNTIYF; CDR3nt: TGTGCCGGGGACACAGGAAACACCATATATTTT
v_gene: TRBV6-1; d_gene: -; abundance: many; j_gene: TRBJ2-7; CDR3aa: CASRGEAGATYEQYF; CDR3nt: TGTGCCAGCAGGGGGGAGGCCGGGGCCACCTACGAGCAGTACTTC
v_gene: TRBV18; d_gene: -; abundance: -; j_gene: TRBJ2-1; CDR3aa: CASSPATDNEQFF; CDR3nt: TGTGCCAGCTCACCAGCGACTGACAATGAGCAGTTCTTC